This T cell receptor beta chain was retrieved from a study of OX40 agonist ivuxolimab in advanced cancers. TCRdb's table, derived via immunoSEQ multiplex PCR, lists solely in-frame clones and lacks some. The sample holds about 20,000 clones, 83% seen once. Germline values: CDR1 SGDLS, CDR2 YYNGEE. The CDR3 consists of 13 residues. V shed 0 bases and J shed 6 bases, with 6 bases lying between them. This receptor was identified in an adult with an advanced solid tumor such as melanoma, head and neck, liver or kidney cancer. This chain connects TRBV9 to TRBJ2-2; D gene ambiguous. The source material was CD4+ or CD8+ T cells sorted from blood, sampled in a trial of the OX40 agonist ivuxolimab. The CDR3 protein is CASSVGGSGELFF. CDR3 sequence (DNA): TGTGCCAGCAGCGTAGGGGGTTCCGGGGAGCTGTTTTTT.